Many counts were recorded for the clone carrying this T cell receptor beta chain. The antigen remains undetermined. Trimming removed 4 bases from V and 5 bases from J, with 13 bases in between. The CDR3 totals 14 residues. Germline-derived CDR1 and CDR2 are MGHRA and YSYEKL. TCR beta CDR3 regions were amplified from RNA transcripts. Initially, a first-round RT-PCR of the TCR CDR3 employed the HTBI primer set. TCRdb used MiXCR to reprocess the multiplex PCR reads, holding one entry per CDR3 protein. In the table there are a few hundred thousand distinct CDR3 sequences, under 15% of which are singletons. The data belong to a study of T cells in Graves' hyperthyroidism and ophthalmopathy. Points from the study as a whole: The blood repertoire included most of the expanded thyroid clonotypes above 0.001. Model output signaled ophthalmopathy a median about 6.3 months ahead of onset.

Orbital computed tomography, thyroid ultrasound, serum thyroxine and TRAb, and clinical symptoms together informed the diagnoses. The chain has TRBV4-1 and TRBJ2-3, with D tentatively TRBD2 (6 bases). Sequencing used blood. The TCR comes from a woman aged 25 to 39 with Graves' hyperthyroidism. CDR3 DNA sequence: TGCGCCAGCAGCCCTAGCGCGGTGATAGATACGCAGTATTTT. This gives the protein CASSPSAVIDTQYF.